The clone carrying this T cell receptor (beta chain) was seen repeatedly, ten times or more. These data belong to a study of early T cells in non-severe SARS-CoV-2 infection. The CDR3 runs to 14 residues. Trimming took 1 base from V and 5 from J, leaving 11 bases between them. TCRdb itself ran the 5' RACE reads through MiXCR, one entry per CDR3 protein. The sample comprises 66,000 or so distinct CDR3 sequences, 10% to 14% of which are singletons, and over 1.5% rests with the top ten. Sample: whole blood. The origin of this receptor is an adult who was a healthcare worker with PCR-confirmed SARS-CoV-2 infection or an uninfected control (not recorded which). V and J are TRBV12-3 or TRBV12-4 and TRBJ2-5, with D unresolved. The CDR3 sequence: CASSLGNAAETQYF. CDR3 nucleotides: TGTGCCAGCAGTTTAGGGAACGCGGCCGAGACCCAGTACTTC.